Listed below are T cell receptor beta chains from one sample, sequenced in a study of brain T cells in children with intractable seizures. The data were produced by immunoSEQ multiplex PCR, yet TCRdb's version contains in-frame clones alone and is incomplete. Of more than 40,000 clones listed, about 93% are singletons. The sequencing here drew on peripheral blood, taken at surgery. These receptors were obtained from a girl aged 2-10 years with tuberous sclerosis and intractable seizures. The conserved cysteine and the conserved F or W are not part of the CDR3 here.

j_call v_call cdr3_aa
TRBJ2-3 TRBV6-5 ASSGEFTDTQY
TRBJ1-5 TRBV11-2 ASSSDRDQPQH
TRBJ1-3 TRBV19 ASELTASGNTIY
TRBJ1-1 TRBV5-1 ASSLSGKTEAF
TRBJ1-1 TRBV5-1 ASRMGQLNTEAF
TRBJ1-1 TRBV11-2 AGNGRDSLNTEAF
TRBJ1-1 TRBV29-1 SVEDIREWLNTEAF
TRBJ1-2 TRBV19 ASSILGNYGYT
. TRBV6-1 ASSEPHRQF
TRBJ2-7 TRBV2 ARRRLAGGYEQY
TRBJ1-2 TRBV20-1 SASLTGNGYT
TRBJ2-1 TRBV6-9 ASSYRHPTSGEDNEQF
TRBJ1-2 TRBV5-1 TRRNMGDRDGYT
TRBJ1-1 TRBV30 AWTRTGNTEAF
TRBJ2-1 TRBV24-1 ATSDLTYNEQF
TRBJ1-1 TRBV27 ASSSYAGGIRNTEAF
TRBJ1-5 TRBV7-3 ASSLTPNQPQH
TRBJ2-3 TRBV5-1 ASSLDSAGRTDTQY
TRBJ2-7 TRBV11-2 ASSKRTLTSGGAEQY
TRBJ1-5 TRBV18 ASSLGGGNQPQH
TRBJ2-5 TRBV7-2 ASTRGSYGAETQY
TRBJ1-1 TRBV5-1 ASSSFTRAEAF
TRBJ1-4 TRBV5-1 ASSVGDKGEKLF
TRBJ2-1 TRBV29-1 SVSPSQESSYNEQF
TRBJ2-3 TRBV9 ASSVEADTQY
TRBJ1-1 TRBV6-1 ASSDGGKGSEAF
TRBJ1-6 TRBV11-2 ASSLDQGGNSPLH
TRBJ1-1 TRBV19 ASMSRLNTEAF
TRBJ2-1 TRBV6-1 ASSERQGAFNEQF
TRBJ2-1 TRBV12-3/TRBV12-4 ASSSTSYNEQF
TRBJ1-4 TRBV30 AWSVGWEKLF